These 28 T cell receptor beta chains originate from one sample sequenced in a study of shared clonotypes between healthy human individuals. The assay was immunoSEQ multiplex PCR, and TCRdb's table has in-frame clones only and misses some. Of a few million clones detected, 85% to 95% appear once; the ten largest clones hold approximately 0.4%. Sequencing was performed on naive CD4+ T cells from PBMCs. The subset was: CD45RA+ positively selected. Source of these receptors: a man between 18 and 35 years old in good health. Some clones in this sample may be carry-over from other donors' samples.

V is TRBV15 and J is TRBJ2-1; tentatively, D is TRBD1 or TRBD2 (5 bases each). Trimming took off 1 base at V and 1 base at J, with 11 bases between the two ends. This CDR3 has 16 residues. Germline lookup yields CDR1 LNHNV and CDR2 YYDKDF (reference sequence). The CDR3 DNA is TGTGCCACCAGCAGAGTGGCCGGGGCTTCCTACAATGAGCAGTTCTTC. Translating it yields CATSRVAGASYNEQFF. The entire variable domain, with the rest obtained from reference TRBV15 and TRBJ2-1, is as follows: DAMVIQNPRYQVTQFGKPVTLSCSQTLNHNVMYWYQQKSSQAPKLLFHYYDKDFNNEADTPDNFQSRRPNTSFCFLDIRSPGLGDTAMYLCATSRVAGASYNEQFFGPGTRLTVL.

This chain uses TRBV7-9 with TRBJ2-4; weak D call: TRBD2 (6 bases). The V gene's germline CDR1 is SEHNR and CDR2 FQNEAQ (reference sequence). This CDR3 comprises 15 residues. V was pared by 5 bases and J by 7 bases, with 18 bases between. The DNA of the CDR3 is TGTGCCAGCAGCCCCCGTGGAGGGGTCCCGAACATTCAGTACTTC. As protein: CASSPRGGVPNIQYF.

The rearrangement uses TRBV25-1 and TRBJ2-3, with TRBD1 as a possible D gene (5 bases). The length of the CDR3 is 15 residues. The germline gives CDR1 MGHDK, CDR2 SYGVNS. V gave up 4 bases and J gave up 4 bases, with 15 bases separating them. This chain's CDR3 is CASSGGQGRADTQYF. In nucleotides, the CDR3 is TGTGCCAGCAGTGGTGGGCAGGGTCGCGCAGATACGCAGTATTTT.

The chain links TRBV5-1 to TRBJ1-1; D is undetermined. Trimming took off 2 bases at V and 4 bases at J, with 15 bases between the two ends. The length of the CDR3 is 15 residues. Germline loops: CDR1 SGHRS, CDR2 YFSETQ. CDR3 coding DNA: TGCGCCAGCAGCTTCGACGTTGGAGGGTCCACTGAAGCTTTCTTT. It codes for CASSFDVGGSTEAFF.

The chain is built from TRBV6-1 and TRBJ2-7; TRBD2 agrees at 8 bases. The CDR3 spans 14 residues. Germline CDR1 and CDR2: MNHNS and SASEGT. The V segment lost 10 bases and the J segment 4 bases; nucleotides outside the gene matches: 12. The CDR3 sequence: CATESGSYSYEQYF. In nucleotides, the CDR3 is TGTGCCACCGAAAGCGGGAGTTACTCTTACGAGCAGTACTTC.

V gene TRBV5-1 combines with J gene TRBJ1-4; possibly TRBD1 for D (5 bases). The CDR3 spans 15 residues. Trimming removed 3 bases from V and 7 bases from J, with 16 bases in between. The germline V gene has CDR1 SGHRS and CDR2 YFSETQ. The CDR3 DNA reads TGCGCCAGCAGCTCCGGCGGGGCGGTCCTTGAAAAACTGTTTTTT. Translated: CASSSGGAVLEKLFF.

This chain joins TRBV4-3 and TRBJ1-4, with 7 nucleotides matching TRBD1. The CDR3 has 16 amino acids. CDR1 is LGHNA and CDR2 is YSLEER in the germline V gene. The V segment lost 0 bases and the J segment 5 bases; nucleotides outside the gene matches: 6. The CDR3 DNA reads as TGCGCCAGCAGCCAAGATCACAGGGGCCTAAATGAAAAACTGTTTTTT. It is translated as CASSQDHRGLNEKLFF.

Worth noting for this clone: The same CDR3 is also encoded by other DNA sequences in this sample. The chain links TRBV5-1 to TRBJ2-3, with 11 bases that match TRBD2. J lost 0 bases, V lost 4 bases, and 1 base had no gene match. The CDR3 sequence is 15 residues long. Germline V CDR1 and CDR2: SGHRS, YFSETQ. In DNA, the CDR3 is TGCGCCAGCAGCCGACTAGCGGGAAGCACAGATACGCAGTATTTT. Protein sequence: CASSRLAGSTDTQYF.

For the CDR3, the DNA is TGCGCCAGCAGCTTATCATCTAGCAGCACAGATACGCAGTATTTT. Translation gives CASSLSSSSTDTQYF. The rearrangement joins TRBV5-1 to TRBJ2-3, with D possibly TRBD2 on 5 matching bases. The V end lost 2 bases, the J end lost 0 bases, and 10 bases lay between the germline ends. This CDR3 has 15 residues. Germline values: CDR1 SGHRS, CDR2 YFSETQ.

V gene TRBV2 combines with J gene TRBJ2-7; D is unclear. CDR1 is SNHLY and CDR2 is FYNNEI in the germline V gene. The length of the CDR3 is 13 residues. V was clipped by 8 bases and J by 6 bases, with 17 bases between them. CDR3 bases: TGTGCCAGCCTCGTCGCGTGGGCCGGCGAGCAGTACTTC. Its protein product is CASLVAWAGEQYF.

The V and J genes are TRBV19 and TRBJ2-2, with 8 bases matching TRBD2. The V segment lost 6 bases and the J segment 0 bases; nucleotides outside the gene matches: 21. Germline CDR1 reads LNHDA; CDR2 reads SQIVND (reference sequence). This CDR3 is 21 amino acids long. The CDR3 DNA follows: TGTGCCAGTAGCCCCGGGGGGGCCGACAGCAGACGCTATCCGAACACCGGGGAGCTGTTTTTT. This gives the protein CASSPGGADSRRYPNTGELFF.

With regard to this clone: In the same sample, other DNA sequences code for this CDR3. In nucleotides, the CDR3 is TGTGCCAGCAGCTCTCCAGGGACGGCCGGGGAGCTGTTTTTT. It codes for CASSSPGTAGELFF. The chain joins TRBV28 to TRBJ2-2; D possibly matches TRBD1 or TRBD2 (5 bases each). Germline assignment: CDR1 MDHEN and CDR2 SYDVKM. The CDR3 loop spans 14 amino acids. Trimming cost V 6 bases and J 6 bases, with 14 bases left between them.

A few counts support this clone. The rearrangement uses TRBV29-1 and TRBJ1-1; D is uncertain. Germline values: CDR1 SQVTM, CDR2 ANQGSEA. The V end lost 4 bases, the J end lost 1 base, and 7 bases lay between the germline ends. The CDR3 totals 12 residues. CDR3 DNA: TGCAGCGTTGGTTACAGGAACACTGAAGCTTTCTTT. Amino acids: CSVGYRNTEAFF.

The rearrangement joins TRBV7-3 to TRBJ1-2; D may be TRBD1 (5 bases). Looked up from germline, CDR1 is SGHTA and CDR2 is FQGTGA. V shed 4 bases and J shed 5 bases, with 11 bases lying between them. This CDR3 has 13 residues. The CDR3 DNA reads TGTGCCAGCAGCTCAGGGCCCGGGTATGGCTACACCTTC. Protein sequence: CASSSGPGYGYTF. The full variable domain, its missing parts supplied by reference TRBV7-3 and TRBJ1-2, is GAGVSQTPSNKVTEKGKYVELRCDPISGHTALYWYRQSLGQGPEFLIYFQGTGAADDSGLPNDRFFAVRPEGSVSTLKIQRTERGDSAVYLCASSSGPGYGYTFGSGTRLTVV.

The rearrangement links TRBV28 to TRBJ2-2; 10 bases map to TRBD2. Germline assignment: CDR1 MDHEN and CDR2 SYDVKM. J was trimmed by 4 bases and V by 5 bases; bases with no gene match: 28. The CDR3 length is 23 residues. The CDR3 region has the DNA TGTGCCAGCAGTCCAAGCTCAACAGGGAGTGGGTCGCTAGCGGGAGACGGCACCGGGGAGCTGTTTTTT. Protein sequence: CASSPSSTGSGSLAGDGTGELFF.

The rearrangement joins TRBV28 to TRBJ1-1; unclear D gene. This CDR3 has 18 amino acids. V was cut by 2 bases and J by 0 bases, with 19 bases left in between. Germline V gene data show CDR1 as MDHEN and CDR2 as SYDVKM. As DNA, the CDR3 is TGTGCCAGCAGTTTACGCCCCGGTTACATCCAAATGAACACTGAAGCTTTCTTT. Protein: CASSLRPGYIQMNTEAFF.

The rearrangement uses TRBV6-1 and TRBJ2-2; the D gene is possibly TRBD2 (6 bases). Germline loops: CDR1 MNHNS, CDR2 SASEGT. The V and J ends lost 4 bases and 1 base respectively, with 13 bases between them. The CDR3 totals 16 residues. CDR3 nucleotides: TGTGCCAGCAGTGCCCGGGCAGCGGGGAACACCGGGGAGCTGTTTTTT. Residues: CASSARAAGNTGELFF.

This chain joins TRBV29-1 and TRBJ2-3; no clear D gene. CDR1 is SQVTM, CDR2 ANQGSEA, per germline. V dropped 2 bases and J dropped 7 bases, with 10 bases sitting between them. This CDR3 contains 12 residues. CDR3 nucleotides: TGCAGCGTTGAACTTCCCCCGAATACGCAGTATTTT. This encodes CSVELPPNTQYF.

As to this clone: Other DNA sequences in the sample encode the same CDR3. V and J are TRBV7-2 and TRBJ2-3; D is tentatively TRBD1 or TRBD2 (6 bases each). The CDR3 has 13 residues. The V end was cut by 5 bases, the J end by 4 bases, with 10 bases between. CDR1 and CDR2 (germline): SGHTA, FQGNSA. This chain's CDR3 is CASSPRGADTQYF. CDR3 bases: TGTGCCAGCAGCCCGAGGGGGGCAGATACGCAGTATTTT.

The V and J genes are TRBV5-1 and TRBJ2-3; weak D call: TRBD1 (6 bases). Trimming cost V 7 bases and J 2 bases, with 14 bases left between them. The CDR3 totals 14 residues. Germline V gene sequence: CDR1 SGHRS, CDR2 YFSETQ. CDR3 DNA sequence: TGCGCCAGCGGGAACGGACAGCCCACAGATACGCAGTATTTT. Its protein is CASGNGQPTDTQYF.

In nucleotides, the CDR3 is TGTGCCAGCATCATAAGGGGGGGACAGGAGGTTTTTGAAGCTTTCTTT. It codes for CASIIRGGQEVFEAFF. The chain employs TRBV28 and TRBJ1-1; 8 bases align to TRBD1. V was pared by 7 bases and J by 7 bases, with 17 bases of the junction left unmatched. The CDR3 has 16 residues. Germline loops: CDR1 MDHEN, CDR2 SYDVKM.

In its sample, this clone was seen a few times. This chain connects TRBV7-9 to TRBJ1-5; D gene ambiguous. This CDR3 is built from 14 residues. The V gene lost 4 bases and the J gene lost 6 bases, with 13 bases spanning the gap. The germline V gene encodes CDR1 SEHNR and CDR2 FQNEAQ (reference sequence). CDR3 bases: TGTGCCAGCAGCTCCGATGGCGTCGGTCAGCCCCAGCATTTT. This translates into CASSSDGVGQPQHF.

Concerning this clone: The same CDR3 can be traced to other DNA sequences in this sample. The chain employs TRBV6-1 and TRBJ2-7; 8 bases map to TRBD1. The CDR3 spans 14 residues. V was pared by 5 bases and J by 3 bases, with 6 bases of the junction left unmatched. CDR1 and CDR2 from the germline V gene are MNHNS and SASEGT. CDR3 bases: TGTGCCAGCAGTACGACCGGGACAGGCTACGAGCAGTACTTC. It is translated as CASSTTGTGYEQYF.

The chain carries TRBV28 and TRBJ1-1; a weak D match, TRBD1 (5 bases). The CDR3 covers 14 residues. Germline-derived CDR1 and CDR2 are MDHEN and SYDVKM. Trimming took 5 bases from V and 6 from J, leaving 16 bases between them. The CDR3 DNA reads TGTGCCAGCAGTAAAGGGAACAGGAGGGCTGAAGCTTTCTTT. Translating gives CASSKGNRRAEAFF.

As DNA, the CDR3 is TGTGCCTGGAGTTTATGGGACGAGCAGTACTTC. Amino acids: CAWSLWDEQYF. The chain employs TRBV30 and TRBJ2-7; D ambiguous. Germline V gene sequence: CDR1 GTSNPN, CDR2 SVGIG (reference sequence). The CDR3 consists of 11 residues. Trimming left V 2 bases short and J 5 bases short, with 7 bases between.

The chain combines TRBV10-2 with TRBJ2-5, with TRBD2 matching over 8 bases. Trimming cost V 10 bases and J 2 bases; bases outside gene matches: 6. The CDR3 is made up of 13 amino acids. The germline CDR1 and CDR2 sequences are WSHSY and SAAADI. The CDR3 DNA follows: TGCGCCACCAAACCTAGCGGGCAAGAGACCCAGTACTTC. Encoded protein: CATKPSGQETQYF.

A few counts support this clone. The chain employs TRBV30 and TRBJ1-1; D is unresolved. CDR1 and CDR2 (germline): GTSNPN, SVGIG (reference sequence). V was pared by 0 bases and J by 0 bases, with 8 bases between. This CDR3 is built from 14 residues. The CDR3 loop reads CAWSVGQVNTEAFF. The CDR3 DNA reads TGTGCCTGGAGTGTCGGGCAAGTGAACACTGAAGCTTTCTTT.

The chain couples TRBV6-5 to TRBJ2-3; 12 nucleotides match TRBD2. Trimming cost V 10 bases and J 3 bases; bases outside gene matches: 8. The germline V gene has CDR1 MNHEY and CDR2 SVGAGI. The CDR3 length is 15 residues. This chain's CDR3 is CATRASGRATDTQYF. The CDR3 DNA follows: TGTGCCACTCGCGCTAGCGGGAGGGCTACAGATACGCAGTATTTT.